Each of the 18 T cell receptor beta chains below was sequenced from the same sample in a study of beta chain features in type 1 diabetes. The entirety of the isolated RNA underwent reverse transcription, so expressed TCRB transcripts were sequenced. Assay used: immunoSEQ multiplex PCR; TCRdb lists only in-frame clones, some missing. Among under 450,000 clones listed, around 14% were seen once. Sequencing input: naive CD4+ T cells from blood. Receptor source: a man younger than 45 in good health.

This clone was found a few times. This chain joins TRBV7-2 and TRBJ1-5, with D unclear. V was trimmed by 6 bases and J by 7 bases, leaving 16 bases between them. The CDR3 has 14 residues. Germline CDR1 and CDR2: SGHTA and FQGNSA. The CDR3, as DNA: TGTGCCAGCAGTTCTCGAGCGGGTGCCCAGCCCCAGCATTTT. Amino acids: CASSSRAGAQPQHF.

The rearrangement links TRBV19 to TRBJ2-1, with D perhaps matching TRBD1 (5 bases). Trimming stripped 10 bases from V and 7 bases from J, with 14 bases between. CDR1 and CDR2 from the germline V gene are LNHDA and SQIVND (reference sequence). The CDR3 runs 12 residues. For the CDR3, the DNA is TGTGCCACCCAGGGTTCGCTAAATGAGCAGTTCTTC. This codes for CATQGSLNEQFF.

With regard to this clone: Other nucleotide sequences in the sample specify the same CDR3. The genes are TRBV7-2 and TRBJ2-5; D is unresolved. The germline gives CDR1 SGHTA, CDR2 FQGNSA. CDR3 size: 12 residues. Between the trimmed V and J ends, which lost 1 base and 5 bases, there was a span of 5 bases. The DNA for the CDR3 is TGTGCCAGCAGCTTAGGAATGGAGACCCAGTACTTC. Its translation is CASSLGMETQYF.

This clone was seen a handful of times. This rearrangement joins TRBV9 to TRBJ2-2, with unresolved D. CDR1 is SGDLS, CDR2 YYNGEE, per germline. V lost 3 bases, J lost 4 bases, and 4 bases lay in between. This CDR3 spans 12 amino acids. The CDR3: CASSGTTGELFF. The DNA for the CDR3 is TGTGCCAGCAGCGGGACCACCGGGGAGCTGTTTTTT.

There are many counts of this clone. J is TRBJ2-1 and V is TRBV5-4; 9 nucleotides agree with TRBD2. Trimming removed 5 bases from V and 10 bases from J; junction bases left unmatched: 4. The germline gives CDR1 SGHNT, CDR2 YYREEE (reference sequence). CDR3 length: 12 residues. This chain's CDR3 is CASRGLAPEQFF. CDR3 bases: TGTGCCAGCAGAGGACTAGCGCCCGAGCAGTTCTTC.

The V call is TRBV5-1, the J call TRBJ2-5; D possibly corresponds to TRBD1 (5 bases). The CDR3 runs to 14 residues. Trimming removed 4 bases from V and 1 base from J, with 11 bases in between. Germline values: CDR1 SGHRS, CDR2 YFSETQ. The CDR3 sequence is CASSKRQSQETQYF. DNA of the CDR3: TGCGCCAGCAGCAAACGACAGAGCCAAGAGACCCAGTACTTC.

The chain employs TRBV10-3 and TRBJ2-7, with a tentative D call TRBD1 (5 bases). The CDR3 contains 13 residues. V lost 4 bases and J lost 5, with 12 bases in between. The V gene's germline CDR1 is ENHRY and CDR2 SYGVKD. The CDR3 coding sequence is TGTGCCATCAGTGTGGCCAGGGCCCACGAGCAGTACTTC. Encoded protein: CAISVARAHEQYF.

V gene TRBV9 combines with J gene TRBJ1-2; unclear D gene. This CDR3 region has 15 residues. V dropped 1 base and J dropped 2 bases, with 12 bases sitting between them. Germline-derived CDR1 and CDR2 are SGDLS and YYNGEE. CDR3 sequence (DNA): TGTGCCAGCAGCGTACTTGAGTGGTCCAACTATGGCTACACCTTC. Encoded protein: CASSVLEWSNYGYTF.

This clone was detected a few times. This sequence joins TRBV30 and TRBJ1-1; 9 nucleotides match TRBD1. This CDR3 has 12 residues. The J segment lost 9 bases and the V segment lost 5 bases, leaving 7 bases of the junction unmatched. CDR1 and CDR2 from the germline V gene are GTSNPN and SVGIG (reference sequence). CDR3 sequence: CAWETGGGKAFF. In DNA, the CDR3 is TGTGCCTGGGAGACAGGGGGAGGGAAAGCTTTCTTT.

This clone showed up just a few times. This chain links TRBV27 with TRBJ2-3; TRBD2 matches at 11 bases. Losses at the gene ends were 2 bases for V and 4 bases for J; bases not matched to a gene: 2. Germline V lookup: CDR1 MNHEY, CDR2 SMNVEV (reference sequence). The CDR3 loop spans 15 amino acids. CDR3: CASSLTSGSPDTQYF. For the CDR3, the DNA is TGTGCCAGCAGTTTAACTAGCGGGAGCCCAGATACGCAGTATTTT.

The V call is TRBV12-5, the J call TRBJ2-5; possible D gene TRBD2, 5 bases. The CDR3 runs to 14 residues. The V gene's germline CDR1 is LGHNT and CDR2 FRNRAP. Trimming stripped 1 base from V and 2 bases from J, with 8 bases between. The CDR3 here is CASGLAGNQETQYF. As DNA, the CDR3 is TGTGCTAGTGGTTTGGCCGGGAATCAAGAGACCCAGTACTTC. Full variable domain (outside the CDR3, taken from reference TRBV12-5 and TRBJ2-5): DARVTQTPRHKVTEMGQEVTMRCQPILGHNTVFWYRQTMMQGLELLAYFRNRAPLDDSGMPKDRFSAEMPDATLATLKIQPSEPRDSAVYFCASGLAGNQETQYFGPGTRLLVL.

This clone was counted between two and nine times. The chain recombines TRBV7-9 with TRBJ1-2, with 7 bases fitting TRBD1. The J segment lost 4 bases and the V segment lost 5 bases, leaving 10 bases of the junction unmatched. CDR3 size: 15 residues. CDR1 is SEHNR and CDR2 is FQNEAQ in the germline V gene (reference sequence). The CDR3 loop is CASSPDRDSFYGYTF. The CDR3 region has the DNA TGTGCCAGCAGCCCAGACAGGGATTCTTTCTATGGCTACACCTTC.

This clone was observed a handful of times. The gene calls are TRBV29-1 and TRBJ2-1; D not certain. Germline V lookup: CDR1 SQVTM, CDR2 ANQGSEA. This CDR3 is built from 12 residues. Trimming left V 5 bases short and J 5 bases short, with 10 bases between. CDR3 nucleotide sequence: TGCAGCGTTCGAAGGACGAACAATGAGCAGTTCTTC. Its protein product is CSVRRTNNEQFF.

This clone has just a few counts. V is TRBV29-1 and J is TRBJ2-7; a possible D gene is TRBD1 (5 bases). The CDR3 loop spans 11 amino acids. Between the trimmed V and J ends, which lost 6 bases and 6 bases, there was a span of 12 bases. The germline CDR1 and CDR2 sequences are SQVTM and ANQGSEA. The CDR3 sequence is CSVATAFEQYV. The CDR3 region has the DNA TGCAGCGTCGCGACAGCCTTCGAGCAGTACGTC.

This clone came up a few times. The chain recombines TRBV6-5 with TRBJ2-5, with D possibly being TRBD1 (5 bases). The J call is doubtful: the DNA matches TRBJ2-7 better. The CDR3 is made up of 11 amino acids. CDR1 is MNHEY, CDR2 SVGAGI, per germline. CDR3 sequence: CASSSGSEQYF. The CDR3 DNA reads TGTGCCAGCAGTTCAGGGTCCGAGCAGTACTTC.

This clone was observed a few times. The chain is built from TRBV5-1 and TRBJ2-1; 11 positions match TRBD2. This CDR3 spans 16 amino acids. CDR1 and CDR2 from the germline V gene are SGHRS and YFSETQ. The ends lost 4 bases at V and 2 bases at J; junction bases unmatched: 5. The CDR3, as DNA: TGCGCCAGCAGCCAACTAGCGGGAGTCCCCTACAATGAGCAGTTCTTC. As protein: CASSQLAGVPYNEQFF.

CDR3: CASSPRDSGYNEQFF. The CDR3 nucleotides read TGTGCCAGCAGCCCCCGGGACAGCGGCTACAATGAGCAGTTCTTC. This rearrangement joins TRBV9 to TRBJ2-1; TRBD1 aligns across 7 bases. The V gene's germline CDR1 is SGDLS and CDR2 YYNGEE. J lost 3 bases, V lost 4 bases, and 7 bases had no gene match. The CDR3 length is 15 residues.

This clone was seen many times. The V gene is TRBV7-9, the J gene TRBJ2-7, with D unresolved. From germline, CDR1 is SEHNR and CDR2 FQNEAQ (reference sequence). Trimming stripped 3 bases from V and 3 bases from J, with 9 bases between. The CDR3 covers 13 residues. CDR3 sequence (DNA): TGTGCCAGCAGCTTGGAAGTCAACTACGAGCAGTACGTC. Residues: CASSLEVNYEQYV.